This TCR beta chain came from a study of T-cell memory formation after mild COVID-19. As for the study in general: TCR clustering was largely donor specific. Study-wide results and caveats: Cross-reactive memory apparently joined, as some responding clones appeared in pre-infection memory. There was a balanced CD4/CD8 profile in clones contracting day 15 to 85, and later expanders leaned CD4+. Shrinking CD4+ clones were chiefly CM and EM; CD8+ ones were chiefly EMRA.

To note about this clonotype: The antigen is not known.

MiXCR, applied by TCRdb to the 5' RACE reads, yields one record per CDR3 protein. The sample includes nearly 110,000 distinct CDR3 sequences, about 17% of them seen just once. Between the trimmed V and J ends, which lost 2 bases and 2 bases, there was a span of 9 bases. This CDR3 is 14 amino acids long. Germline V gene sequence: CDR1 KGHDR, CDR2 SFDVKD. Sequences were obtained from PBMCs or a T cell subset sorted from them (not recorded which). The chain couples TRBV24-1 to TRBJ2-7; TRBD1 is a possible D gene (6 bases). This clonotype was obtained from an adult woman who had mild COVID-19 (a few samples of this study predate the infection). Cell type and time point are not known. CDR3 nucleotides: TGTGCCACCAGTGATTCGGACAGTCCCTACGAGCAGTACTTC. Its translation: CATSDSDSPYEQYF.